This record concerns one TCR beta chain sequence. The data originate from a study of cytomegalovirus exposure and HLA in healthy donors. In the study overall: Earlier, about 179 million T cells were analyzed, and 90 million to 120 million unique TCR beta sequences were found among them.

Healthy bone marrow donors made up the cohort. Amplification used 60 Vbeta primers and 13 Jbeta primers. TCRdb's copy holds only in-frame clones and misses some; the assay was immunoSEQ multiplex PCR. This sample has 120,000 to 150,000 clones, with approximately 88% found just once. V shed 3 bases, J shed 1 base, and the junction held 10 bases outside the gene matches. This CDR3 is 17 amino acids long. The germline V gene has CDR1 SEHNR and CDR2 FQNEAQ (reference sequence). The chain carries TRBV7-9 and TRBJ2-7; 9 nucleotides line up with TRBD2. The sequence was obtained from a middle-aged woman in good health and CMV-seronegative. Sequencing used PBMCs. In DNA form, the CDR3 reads TGTGCCAGCAGCTTTGGTAGCGGGAGCGTGCTTTCCTACGAGCAGTACTTC. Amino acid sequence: CASSFGSGSVLSYEQYF. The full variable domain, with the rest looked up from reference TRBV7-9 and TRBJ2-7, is DTGVSQNPRHKITKRGQNVTFRCDPISEHNRLYWYRQTLGQGPEFLTYFQNEAQLEKSRLLSDRFSAERPKGSFSTLEIQRTEQGDSAMYLCASSFGSGSVLSYEQYFGPGTRLTVT.